This TCR beta chain emerged from a study of blood T cell repertoires in COVID-19. About the study: Whether acute or convalescent, the COVID-19 samples came from the United States, Italy and Spain.

In the original analysis: Amplification from reference gene primers served as the basis for estimated nucleated cell counts. Sequencing was performed with immunoSEQ multiplex PCR; in TCRdb, only in-frame clones are kept and a portion is missing. The V and J calls and clone size were taken over from that table, and D and trimming were inferred from the DNA. The table records approximately 150,000 clones, 70% to 90% of them present only once. Germline CDR1 and CDR2: SGDLS and YYNGEE. There are 12 residues in the CDR3. Trimming took off 0 bases at V and 5 bases at J, with 3 bases between the two ends. The V and J genes are TRBV9 and TRBJ2-1, with no clear D. Sequencing was done on a sample of peripheral blood. The TCR sequence derives from a man aged 50 to 60 who had recovered from COVID-19. The CDR3: CASSVGDNEQFF. In DNA, the CDR3 is TGTGCCAGCAGCGTAGGCGACAATGAGCAGTTCTTC. The full variable domain, rest sourced from reference TRBV9 and TRBJ2-1, is DSGVTQTPKHLITATGQRVTLRCSPRSGDLSVYWYQQSLDQGLQFLIQYYNGEERAKGNILERFSAQQFPDLHSELNLSSLELGDSALYFCASSVGDNEQFFGPGTRLTVL.